A single TCR beta chain is shown here with its context. What it binds is unknown. With the Oncomine TCR Beta short-read assay, DNA from cultured CD4+ T cells was sequenced. TCRdb re-called the PCR reads with MiXCR, one entry per CDR3 protein. The repertoire holds about 12,000 distinct CDR3 sequences, around 60% seen once, with about 12% in the top ten. The data were obtained in a study of vaccination and CD4 T cells after COVID-19. Treatment meaning: roughly 10-day PBMC culture with coronavirus spike peptide pools or control peptides (ViraFEST assay). Germline loops: CDR1 MDHEN, CDR2 SYDVKM. V trimming: 1 base; J trimming: 0 bases; junction bases outside the gene matches: 3. This CDR3 has 15 amino acids.

This chain uses TRBV28 with TRBJ2-7; 7 bases align to TRBD2. Sequencing was done on a sample of CD4+ T cells from blood, cultured in vitro. The TCR comes from a human donor who had recovered from COVID-19. The CDR3 here is CASSLFGGSSYEQYF. CDR3 bases: TGTGCCAGCAGTTTATTTGGCGGGAGCTCCTACGAGCAGTACTTC.